The sequence of this T cell receptor (beta chain) was determined in a study of spatial heterogeneity in lung cancer. As to time point: blood at routine non-recurrence follow-up after resection. Without sorting, whole RNA was sequenced from tumor, nontumor lung or frozen PBMC. MiXCR, run by TCRdb on the 5' RACE reads, gives a single entry per CDR3 protein. The sample has 95,000 to 130,000 distinct CDR3 sequences, roughly an eighth seen once. This clonotype was seen a few times. The CDR3 is 13 residues long. The germline V gene encodes CDR1 SNHLY and CDR2 FYNNEI. Between the trimmed V and J ends, which lost 8 bases and 2 bases, there was a span of 10 bases.

This receptor was obtained from a male donor with early-stage non-small cell lung cancer. The J gene is TRBJ2-1, the V gene TRBV2; D perhaps matches TRBD1 (5 bases). Source: PBMCs, taken at follow-up. The CDR3 spells CASRPGTYNEQFF. For the CDR3, the DNA is TGTGCCAGCCGTCCAGGGACCTACAATGAGCAGTTCTTC.